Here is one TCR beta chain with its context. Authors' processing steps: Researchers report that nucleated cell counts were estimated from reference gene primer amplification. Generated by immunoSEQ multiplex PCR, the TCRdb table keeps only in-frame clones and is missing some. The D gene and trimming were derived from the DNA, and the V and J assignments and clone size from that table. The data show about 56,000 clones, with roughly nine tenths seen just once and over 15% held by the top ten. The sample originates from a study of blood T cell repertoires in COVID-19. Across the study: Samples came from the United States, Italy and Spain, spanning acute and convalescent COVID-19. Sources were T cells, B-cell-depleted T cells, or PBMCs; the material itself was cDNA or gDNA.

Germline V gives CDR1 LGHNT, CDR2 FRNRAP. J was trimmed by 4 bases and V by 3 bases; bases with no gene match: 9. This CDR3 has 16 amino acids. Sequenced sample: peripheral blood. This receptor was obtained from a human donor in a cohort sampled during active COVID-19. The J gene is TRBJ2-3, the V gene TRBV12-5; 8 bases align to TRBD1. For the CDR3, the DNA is TGTGCTAGTGGTTTCGACAGGGGCTTGAGGGCAGATACGCAGTATTTT. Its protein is CASGFDRGLRADTQYF.